Below are 24 T cell receptor beta chains sequenced from a single sample in a study of vaccination and CD4 T cells after COVID-19 (dated 2022 in TCRdb). Reading the label with the study, this specimen's treatment or condition is: roughly 10-day PBMC culture with coronavirus spike peptide pools or control peptides (ViraFEST assay). The method behind the library was PCR. The sample was run on an Illumina iSeq 100. At the Johns Hopkins FTIC core, DNA from the cultured CD4+ T cells underwent TCR sequencing with the Oncomine TCR Beta short-read assay. TCRdb trimmed public reads at Q25 via fastp, called clones via MiXCR and kept in-frame beta chains. Rows are combined by CDR3 protein, so each entry shows the most common genes and DNA. Recorded for this sample are some 11,000 distinct CDR3 sequences; approximately 58% of them occurred a single time. The top ten constitute less than 9% of the sample. Antigen specificity for these receptors is unknown.

Sequencing was performed on CD4+ T cells from blood, cultured in vitro, taken before SARS-CoV-2 vaccination. The receptors were sampled from a human donor who had recovered from COVID-19.

The chain is built from TRBV6-1 and TRBJ2-2; D gene uncertain. The V gene lost 2 bases and the J gene lost 0 bases, with 10 bases spanning the gap. CDR1 and CDR2 (germline): MNHNS, SASEGT. This CDR3 is built from 16 residues. CDR3: CASSEFRAPNTGELFF. CDR3 bases: TGTGCCAGCAGTGAATTTCGGGCCCCGAACACCGGGGAGCTGTTTTTT.

This clonotype showed up just once. The J gene is TRBJ1-2, the V gene TRBV2, with D possibly TRBD1 on 5 matching bases. The V end was cut by 4 bases, the J end by 5 bases, with 14 bases between. Germline-derived CDR1 and CDR2 are SNHLY and FYNNEI. The length of the CDR3 is 14 residues. CDR3 residues: CASSAEGARYGYTF. CDR3 bases: TGTGCCAGCAGTGCTGAAGGGGCGCGGTATGGCTACACCTTC.

The chain is built from TRBV5-6 and TRBJ1-1; D perhaps matches TRBD1 (6 bases). V lost 0 bases and J 6 bases, leaving 9 bases between the germline ends. Germline lookup yields CDR1 SGHDT and CDR2 YYEEEE. This CDR3 region has 13 residues. The CDR3 nucleotides read TGTGCCAGCAGCTTGGGACAGGTAGCTGAAGCTTTCTTT. Amino acids: CASSLGQVAEAFF.

V and J are TRBV24-1 and TRBJ2-3; unclear D gene. This CDR3 is 16 amino acids long. Trimming left V 3 bases short and J 3 bases short, with 15 bases between. Germline CDR1 KGHDR, CDR2 SFDVKD. CDR3 loop: CATSDRRAQETDTQYF. As DNA, the CDR3 is TGTGCCACCAGTGATAGAAGGGCGCAAGAAACAGATACGCAGTATTTT.

The chain joins TRBV19 to TRBJ2-7, with D tentatively TRBD1 or TRBD2 (5 bases each). There are 13 residues in the CDR3. Trimming pared 9 bases from V and 7 bases from J, leaving 19 bases between. Per germline, CDR1 LNHDA and CDR2 SQIVND (reference sequence). This CDR3 is CASTGPGKGEQYF. The CDR3 nucleotides read TGTGCCAGCACGGGACCGGGGAAGGGGGAGCAGTACTTC.

The chain employs TRBV6-5 and TRBJ2-3, with TRBD2 matching over 11 bases. The V gene's germline CDR1 is MNHEY and CDR2 SVGAGI. The CDR3 is made up of 17 amino acids. With 0 bases clipped from V and 10 bases from J, the junction kept 12 bases outside the gene matches. This CDR3 is CASSYSGLAGNPYPQYF. The CDR3 DNA sequence: TGTGCCAGCAGTTACTCCGGACTAGCGGGCAATCCTTACCCGCAGTATTTT.

This chain links TRBV7-2 with TRBJ1-5; D may be TRBD1 (5 bases). CDR1 is SGHTA, CDR2 FQGNSA, per germline. With 5 bases removed from V and 0 bases from J, the gap between germline ends came to 8 bases. The length of the CDR3 is 14 residues. Here the CDR3 DNA reads TGTGCCAGCAGCCCCCAGGGTAGCAATCAGCCCCAGCATTTT. This gives the protein CASSPQGSNQPQHF.

The chain has TRBV5-1 and TRBJ1-1; D is undetermined. This CDR3 has 12 amino acids. V was cut by 4 bases and J by 7 bases, with 11 bases left in between. Germline CDR1 SGHRS, CDR2 YFSETQ. As DNA, the CDR3 is TGCGCCAGCAGCCCCAGAGCAGATGAAGCTTTCTTT. It yields the protein CASSPRADEAFF. Together with reference TRBV5-1 and TRBJ1-1, the CDR3 gives the full variable domain: KAGVTQTPRYLIKTRGQQVTLSCSPISGHRSVSWYQQTPGQGLQFLFEYFSETQRNKGNFPGRFSGRQFSNSRSEMNVSTLELGDSALYLCASSPRADEAFFGQGTRLTVV.

The V call is TRBV27, the J call TRBJ1-1; no clear D. Trimming pared 5 bases from V and 0 bases from J, leaving 7 bases between. This CDR3 region has 13 residues. Germline CDR1 is MNHEY and CDR2 is SMNVEV (reference sequence). The CDR3 reads CASSPRVNTEAFF. The DNA for the CDR3 is TGTGCCAGCAGTCCAAGGGTGAACACTGAAGCTTTCTTT.

The J gene is TRBJ1-6, the V gene TRBV6-5, with TRBD1 matching over 7 bases. CDR1 and CDR2 from the germline V gene are MNHEY and SVGAGI. This CDR3 spans 14 amino acids. The V gene end was trimmed by 2 bases and the J gene end by 6 bases; junction bases not matched to a gene: 1. The CDR3 region has the DNA TGTGCCAGCAGTTACAGGGGGCCTAATTCACCCCTCCACTTT. This encodes CASSYRGPNSPLHF.

The V and J genes are TRBV12-3 or TRBV12-4 and TRBJ1-5; a possible D gene is TRBD1 (5 bases). Trimming cost V 3 bases and J 7 bases, with 10 bases left between them. This CDR3 contains 13 residues. CDR3: CASSFLGVQPQHF. For the CDR3, the DNA is TGTGCCAGCAGTTTCCTAGGGGTACAGCCCCAGCATTTT.

This clonotype has only one observation. The V gene is TRBV2, the J gene TRBJ1-6, with 8 positions matching TRBD1. The CDR3 is 14 amino acids. Per the germline V gene, CDR1 is SNHLY and CDR2 is FYNNEI. Trimming cost V 7 bases and J 8 bases; bases outside gene matches: 7. The CDR3 sequence: CASNTGQGYSPLHF. CDR3 in DNA: TGTGCCAGCAATACAGGACAGGGTTATTCACCCCTCCACTTT.

The rearrangement joins TRBV7-8 to TRBJ2-2; 12 bases agree with TRBD1. The CDR3 is made up of 17 amino acids. Germline lookup yields CDR1 SGHVS and CDR2 FQNEAQ. Trimming cost V 0 bases and J 5 bases; bases outside gene matches: 4. In nucleotides, the CDR3 is TGTGCCAGCAGCTTAGCGGGGGGACAGGGGGCTACCGGGGAGCTGTTTTTT. This sequence encodes CASSLAGGQGATGELFF.

There are a few counts of this clonotype. The chain couples TRBV6-1 to TRBJ2-2; D is undetermined. V was shortened by 0 bases and J by 11 bases, with 4 bases between the two germline ends. The CDR3 has 11 residues. Looked up from germline, CDR1 is MNHNS and CDR2 is SASEGT. The CDR3 reads CASSEAIELFF. For the CDR3, the DNA is TGTGCCAGCAGTGAAGCGATTGAGCTGTTTTTT.

This rearrangement joins TRBV7-2 to TRBJ1-2; D perhaps matches TRBD1 (5 bases). From germline, CDR1 is SGHTA and CDR2 FQGNSA. The CDR3 is made up of 16 amino acids. Trimming left V 2 bases short and J 8 bases short, with 21 bases between. The chain's CDR3 is CASSLSKEGELGGYTF. For the CDR3, the DNA is TGTGCCAGCAGCTTATCGAAGGAAGGGGAGCTGGGCGGCTACACCTTC.

This clonotype has only a few counts. The rearrangement uses TRBV5-4 and TRBJ2-3; TRBD2 matches at 8 bases. CDR3 length equals 17 residues. Unmatched junction bases numbered 10, after V lost 0 bases and J lost 4 bases. The germline V gene has CDR1 SGHNT and CDR2 YYREEE (reference sequence). DNA of the CDR3: TGTGCCAGCAGCTTGGGGATCCAGCGGGGGCGCTCAGATACGCAGTATTTT. Amino acid sequence: CASSLGIQRGRSDTQYF.

This rearrangement joins TRBV20-1 to TRBJ1-5; weak D call: TRBD1 (6 bases). V dropped 6 bases and J dropped 2 bases, with 20 bases sitting between them. CDR3 size: 16 residues. CDR1 DFQATT and CDR2 SNEGSKA come from the germline V gene (reference sequence). CDR3 sequence: CSATLWGGRGNQPQHF. The CDR3 bases are TGCAGTGCCACTTTATGGGGGGGGCGAGGCAATCAGCCCCAGCATTTT.

The chain carries TRBV19 and TRBJ1-1; D unclear. The CDR3 is 16 amino acids. The ends were cut back, 3 bases at V and 1 base at J, with 15 bases in the middle. CDR1 is LNHDA, CDR2 SQIVND, per germline (reference sequence). CDR3 nucleotide sequence: TGTGCCAGTAGTATTGGCCCCCGGACTACGAACACTGAAGCTTTCTTT. This translates into CASSIGPRTTNTEAFF.

The chain uses TRBV7-2 and TRBJ1-2; D gene ambiguous. V was pared by 2 bases and J by 8 bases, with 18 bases between. In germline, CDR1 is SGHTA, CDR2 FQGNSA. The CDR3 totals 15 residues. CDR3 in amino acids: CASSLITGSNRGYTF. The CDR3 DNA is TGTGCCAGCAGCTTAATTACGGGCAGTAATCGGGGCTACACCTTC.

This rearrangement joins TRBV7-2 to TRBJ1-2; D remains unclear. The CDR3 totals 15 residues. Trimming pared 0 bases from V and 2 bases from J, leaving 10 bases between. The germline gives CDR1 SGHTA, CDR2 FQGNSA. This chain's CDR3 is CASSLAVQTNYGYTF. DNA of the CDR3: TGTGCCAGCAGCTTAGCGGTACAGACGAACTATGGCTACACCTTC.

The V and J genes are TRBV6-1 and TRBJ1-5; D is perhaps TRBD1 (5 bases). V lost 3 bases to trimming and J lost 0 bases, with 9 bases between them. The CDR3 runs 15 residues. From germline, CDR1 is MNHNS and CDR2 SASEGT. Written as DNA, the CDR3 is TGTGCCAGCAGTGACGCGACAGATAGCAATCAGCCCCAGCATTTT. It is translated as CASSDATDSNQPQHF.

This clonotype came up a few times. This chain links TRBV10-3 with TRBJ1-5, with D perhaps TRBD1 (6 bases). The CDR3 has 15 amino acids. V dropped 8 bases and J dropped 0 bases, with 14 bases sitting between them. Germline V gene sequence: CDR1 ENHRY, CDR2 SYGVKD. The CDR3 DNA reads TGTGCCATCTCACAGGGATCAAATAGCAATCAGCCCCAGCATTTT. Translating it yields CAISQGSNSNQPQHF.

This chain joins TRBV11-2 and TRBJ2-1; D might be TRBD1 (6 bases). In germline, CDR1 is SGHAT, CDR2 FQNNGV. The CDR3 totals 12 residues. V lost 5 bases and J 7 bases, leaving 9 bases between the germline ends. The CDR3 coding sequence is TGTGCCAGCAGCCCGCAGGGGAATGAGCAGTTCTTC. It specifies CASSPQGNEQFF.

V gene TRBV28 combines with J gene TRBJ1-5; D is uncertain. V was shortened by 8 bases and J by 0 bases, with 5 bases between the two germline ends. The length of the CDR3 is 12 residues. Looked up from germline, CDR1 is MDHEN and CDR2 is SYDVKM. Written as DNA, the CDR3 is TGTGCCAGCCGATATAGCAATCAGCCCCAGCATTTT. The encoded protein is CASRYSNQPQHF.